A selection of T cell receptor beta chains follows, all from one sample in a study of T cell clones after liver transplantation. TCRdb's copy holds only in-frame clones and misses some; the assay was immunoSEQ multiplex PCR. The table has tens of thousands of clones, 80% seen once. Sequenced material: CD4+ T cells from blood, taken 12 months after liver transplant. The receptors were gathered from a human patient who received a liver transplant. The graft donor may be the source of some T cells. Each CDR3 is given with its conserved first and last residue.

V	CDR3
TRBV20-1	CSARKGTEAFF
TRBV29-1	CSVEKGSSGGRGNEQFF
TRBV9	CASSVEPEDAGELFF
TRBV29-1	CSVEALEGVGQFF
TRBV4-1	CASSQGGTGRVNYGYTF
TRBV10-3	CAISDGNTEAFF
TRBV5-4	CASRPTRGGYTF
TRBV5-1	CASSSRTVGHSYEQYF
TRBV5-1	CASSLVASGRRSYNEQFF
TRBV5-4	CASSFSGRAQETQYF
TRBV2	CASSAVVRGEQFF
TRBV5-1	CASSLYRGQADTQYF
TRBV5-1	CASSVSGGPDTQYF
TRBV27	CASSGQGAVNTEAFF
TRBV7-2	CASSSPRGNTEAFF
TRBV7-6	CASSLVWGPETQYF
TRBV28	CASLAGTADEKLFF
TRBV28	CASRPNSGNIIYF
TRBV19	CASSIIRGPTGPTEAFF
TRBV18	CASSPRTEGGSYNEQFF
TRBV9	CASSVGGRADTQYF
TRBV18	CASRRDRGQETQYF
TRBV19	CASSIGTSENEQFF
TRBV7-9	CASSHTATGTASDGYTF
TRBV7-9	CASSLAGPIYGYTF
TRBV29-1	CSARLAGGPGELFF
TRBV28	CASRGAWTGASSKLFF
TRBV7-5	CVRSQEGGCNEQFF
TRBV5-4	CASSPQGGGINTEAFF
TRBV4-3	CASSQTGRAEAFF
TRBV7-9	CASSSRGGAGGDTQYF
TRBV10-1	CASSDRAWDGKLFF
TRBV27	CASSPRGPSYEQYF
TRBV19	CASSTGRNTGELFF
TRBV11-3	CASSSPRGPNEQFF
TRBV10-1	CASRPKQETQYF
TRBV28	CASSFLDTYYQPQHF
TRBV5-1	CASAGQGQETQYF
TRBV13	CASSIGLSTGELFF
TRBV5-1	CASSVGTGDQETQYF
TRBV14	CASSHLTGMLAGLNEQFF